One and the same sample provided the 26 T cell receptor beta chains below, sequenced in a study of blood T cells in healthy people across ages. It was with a sample-barcoded 5' primer and a J-beta primer mix that a second PCR of roughly 6 to 12 cycles was run. TCRdb itself ran the 5' RACE reads through MiXCR, one entry per CDR3 protein. Of about 930,000 distinct CDR3 sequences in the sample, 25% to 35% were seen once. These data are also associated with another study on T cells of mothers and their children.

Material: blood. These TCRs come from a woman aged 40-49 years in good health.

At least ten counts were recorded for this clonotype. The limits of the CDR3 on the DNA are not certain, so only TCRdb's listed CDR3 is given. The chain couples TRBV5-1 to TRBJ1-2; TRBD1 is the table's D call and was not checked against the DNA. The CDR3 has 14 residues if both end residues are counted. Germline CDR1 reads SGHRS; CDR2 reads YFSETQ. CDR3 in amino acids: CASSSQPSGRDYTF.

This clonotype appeared many times. The chain links TRBV7-9 to TRBJ2-5; D tentatively fits TRBD1 or TRBD2 (5 bases each). V shed 1 base and J shed 5 bases, with 11 bases lying between them. Germline V gene data show CDR1 as SEHNR and CDR2 as FQNEAQ (reference sequence). The length of the CDR3 is 14 residues. The CDR3 spells CASSLVGGMETQYF. The CDR3 coding sequence is TGTGCCAGCAGCTTAGTTGGGGGAATGGAGACCCAGTACTTC.

In the case of this clonotype: One base away lies a much larger clone, so this may be a sequencing read error. A read error is likely, as this CDR3 ends without the conserved phenylalanine or tryptophan. V is TRBV5-5 and J is TRBJ2-4; a weak D match, TRBD2 (6 bases). Germline CDR1 and CDR2: SGHKS and YYEKEE (reference sequence). The CDR3 sequence is 15 residues long. Trimming stripped 0 bases from V and 6 bases from J, with 13 bases between. The CDR3 DNA reads as TGTGCCAGCAGCTTGGATCCGGGACTCGGAAACATTCAGTACGTC. Protein sequence: CASSLDPGLGNIQYV.

The rearrangement links TRBV5-1 to TRBJ1-2; tentatively, D is TRBD1 (5 bases). In germline, CDR1 is SGHRS, CDR2 YFSETQ. The CDR3 extends over 13 amino acids. Trimming took off 2 bases at V and 4 bases at J, with 9 bases between the two ends. The CDR3 nucleotides read TGCGCCAGCAGCTTTGCAGGGATCTATGGCTACACCTTC. Protein product: CASSFAGIYGYTF. Filled out from reference TRBV5-1 and TRBJ1-2, the complete variable domain reads KAGVTQTPRYLIKTRGQQVTLSCSPISGHRSVSWYQQTPGQGLQFLFEYFSETQRNKGNFPGRFSGRQFSNSRSEMNVSTLELGDSALYLCASSFAGIYGYTFGSGTRLTVV.

This clonotype occurred a few times. A much larger clone lies a single base off, so this may be a read error. The chain employs TRBV20-1 and TRBJ2-2, with a possible D match to TRBD1 (6 bases). This CDR3 region has 15 residues. Germline V lookup: CDR1 DFQATT, CDR2 SNEGSKA (reference sequence). The CDR3, as DNA: TGCAGTGCTTTGGGGGACAATCTTATCACCGGGGAGCGGTTTTTT. Translation gives CSALGDNLITGERFF.

This clonotype turned up a few times. The rearrangement uses TRBV20-1 and TRBJ2-7; 11 bases map to TRBD2. The CDR3 totals 18 residues. V shed 0 bases, J shed 0 bases, and the junction held 10 bases outside the gene matches. The germline gives CDR1 DFQATT, CDR2 SNEGSKA (reference sequence). As DNA, the CDR3 is TGCAGTGCTAGAGATCTCGGGCTAGCGGGGGGAGTCTCCTACGAGCAGTACTTC. This sequence encodes CSARDLGLAGGVSYEQYF.

This clonotype was counted many times. V gene TRBV7-9 combines with J gene TRBJ1-1; D unclear. V lost 2 bases, J lost 2 bases, and 18 bases lay in between. The CDR3 has 17 residues. Germline V gives CDR1 SEHNR, CDR2 FQNEAQ (reference sequence). In nucleotides, the CDR3 is TGTGCCAGCAGCTTAAACGCCGCGGACGGATTAAACACTGAAGCTTTCTTT. The encoded protein is CASSLNAADGLNTEAFF.

This clonotype was counted a few times. The rearrangement uses TRBV18 and TRBJ1-2; 7 bases are shared with TRBD1. The length of the CDR3 is 15 residues. Germline loops: CDR1 KGHSH, CDR2 LQKENI. Trimming cost V 6 bases and J 3 bases; bases outside gene matches: 10. The CDR3 region is CASSPGSGQHYGYTF. DNA for the CDR3: TGTGCCAGCTCCCCTGGTTCGGGACAGCACTATGGCTACACCTTC.

This clonotype showed up many times. The V gene is TRBV24-1, the J gene TRBJ2-1, with D possibly TRBD1 on 6 matching bases. CDR1 is KGHDR and CDR2 is SFDVKD in the germline V gene. CDR3 size: 16 residues. V lost 3 bases, J lost 5 bases, and 16 bases lay in between. CDR3 loop: CATSDTGTFDDNEQFF. The CDR3 coding sequence is TGTGCCACCAGTGATACCGGGACATTTGATGACAATGAGCAGTTCTTC.

This clonotype was observed at least ten times. The J gene is TRBJ2-5, the V gene TRBV7-8; possibly TRBD1 for D (5 bases). Germline V gene sequence: CDR1 SGHVS, CDR2 FQNEAQ. V was pared by 1 base and J by 3 bases, with 12 bases between. CDR3 length equals 15 residues. The CDR3 region is CASSLVMAGKETQYF. The DNA of the CDR3 is TGTGCCAGCAGCTTAGTCATGGCAGGGAAAGAGACCCAGTACTTC.

This clonotype has just a few counts. The chain uses TRBV7-2 and TRBJ2-1, with a possible D match to TRBD2 (6 bases). V was clipped by 4 bases and J by 9 bases, with 13 bases between them. Germline V lookup: CDR1 SGHTA, CDR2 FQGNSA. The CDR3 runs 13 residues. CDR3 DNA sequence: TGTGCCAGCAGCTCGTCCCCGGAGGGTGAGCAGTTCTTC. It specifies CASSSSPEGEQFF.

This clonotype turned up a few times. This chain links TRBV12-3 or TRBV12-4 with TRBJ2-3, with no clear D. This CDR3 spans 14 amino acids. Deletions cut 5 bases from V and 2 bases from J, with 11 bases between. The CDR3 bases are TGTGCCAGCAGTCCCCCTTGGCCCACAGATACGCAGTATTTT. Translated: CASSPPWPTDTQYF.

This clonotype appeared once. CDR3 DNA: TGTGCCAGCAGCACCTCCGGGACGAACACTGAAGCTTTCTTT. This encodes CASSTSGTNTEAFF. This chain joins TRBV7-2 and TRBJ1-1, with D possibly matching TRBD1 (5 bases). V lost 5 bases to trimming and J lost 1 base, with 11 bases between them. CDR3 length: 14 amino acids. Per germline, CDR1 SGHTA and CDR2 FQGNSA.

The chain links TRBV7-9 to TRBJ1-1, with D tentatively TRBD1 (5 bases). V was pared by 4 bases and J by 8 bases, with 14 bases between. This CDR3 comprises 13 residues. The germline gives CDR1 SEHNR, CDR2 FQNEAQ (reference sequence). The CDR3: CASSWEGPSEAFF. In DNA form, the CDR3 reads TGTGCCAGCAGCTGGGAGGGGCCCTCCGAAGCTTTCTTT.

At least ten counts were recorded for this clonotype. This sequence joins TRBV20-1 and TRBJ2-5, with a tentative D call TRBD1 (6 bases). This CDR3 spans 13 amino acids. V shed 2 bases and J shed 2 bases, with 9 bases lying between them. The germline gives CDR1 DFQATT, CDR2 SNEGSKA (reference sequence). In nucleotides, the CDR3 is TGCAGTGCTAGACAGGGGCTTCAAGAGACCCAGTACTTC. It yields the protein CSARQGLQETQYF.

A few counts support this clonotype. The rearrangement links TRBV6-1 to TRBJ2-7; D is perhaps TRBD2 (6 bases). Trimming took off 8 bases at V and 3 bases at J, with 17 bases between the two ends. CDR1 and CDR2 (germline): MNHNS, SASEGT. The CDR3 contains 14 residues. This CDR3 reads CASRPGTANYEQYF. The CDR3 DNA reads as TGTGCCAGCCGTCCCGGGACTGCCAACTACGAGCAGTACTTC.

The chain couples TRBV10-3 to TRBJ1-2, with TRBD1 as a possible D gene (5 bases). The CDR3 is 15 amino acids. The ends were cut back, 0 bases at V and 4 bases at J, with 12 bases in the middle. Germline V lookup: CDR1 ENHRY, CDR2 SYGVKD. This CDR3 is CAISESGGASYGYTF. CDR3 sequence (DNA): TGTGCCATCAGTGAGTCAGGCGGGGCCTCCTATGGCTACACCTTC.

This clonotype was counted many times. The genes are TRBV29-1 and TRBJ2-1; TRBD1 is a possible D gene (5 bases). Trimming pared 5 bases from V and 0 bases from J, leaving 11 bases between. Germline CDR1 reads SQVTM; CDR2 reads ANQGSEA. CDR3 length: 14 amino acids. Here the CDR3 reads CSVTDRSSYNEQFF. CDR3 bases: TGCAGCGTTACTGACAGAAGCTCCTACAATGAGCAGTTCTTC.

This clonotype was detected ten times or more. At one end the junction does not follow the germline gene, possibly because of a read error. The gene calls are TRBV7-8 and TRBJ1-5; D is ambiguous. CDR3 length: 13 residues. Germline CDR1 SGHVS, CDR2 FQNEAQ. The CDR3 loop reads CASSFDSNQPQHF. The CDR3 bases are TGCGCCAGCAGCTTTGACAGCAATCAGCCCCAGCATTTT.

DNA for the CDR3: TGCGCCAGCAGCTCCCTTATGCTCGCAAGCTCCTACAATGAGCAGTTCTTC. Translated, it gives CASSSLMLASSYNEQFF. The V gene is TRBV5-1, the J gene TRBJ2-1; D is undetermined. Germline-derived CDR1 and CDR2 are SGHRS and YFSETQ. Trimming removed 3 bases from V and 0 bases from J, with 16 bases in between. This CDR3 has 17 residues.

This chain connects TRBV3-1 to TRBJ1-4, with D maybe TRBD1 (5 bases). Germline V gene sequence: CDR1 LGHDT, CDR2 YNNKEL (reference sequence). The CDR3 sequence is 14 residues long. V lost 3 bases and J lost 2, with 7 bases in between. CDR3 protein: CASSHRDTNEKLFF. DNA of the CDR3: TGTGCCAGCAGCCACCGGGACACTAATGAAAAACTGTTTTTT. Full variable domain (outside the CDR3, taken from reference TRBV3-1 and TRBJ1-4): DTAVSQTPKYLVTQMGNDKSIKCEQNLGHDTMYWYKQDSKKFLKIMFSYNNKELIINETVPNRFSPKSPDKAHLNLHINSLELGDSAVYFCASSHRDTNEKLFFGSGTQLSVL.

This clonotype was seen repeatedly, ten times or more. The chain couples TRBV29-1 to TRBJ2-7; tentative D call: TRBD2 (5 bases). The CDR3 covers 13 residues. Per the germline V gene, CDR1 is SQVTM and CDR2 is ANQGSEA. The V gene lost 3 bases and the J gene lost 5 bases, with 14 bases spanning the gap. The CDR3: CSVDGGELNEQYF. In DNA, the CDR3 is TGCAGCGTTGACGGTGGGGAGTTGAACGAGCAGTACTTC.

With regard to this clonotype: At one end, the junction sequence differs from germline, possibly due to a read error. The chain couples TRBV7-3 to TRBJ1-1, with TRBD1 as a possible D gene (5 bases). This CDR3 contains 14 residues. Germline V gene lookup returns CDR1 SGHTA and CDR2 FQGTGA. Written as DNA, the CDR3 is TGTGTCAGCAGCTCGCGGGGGGGGAACACTGAAGCTTTCTTT. Translated, it gives CVSSSRGGNTEAFF.

This chain uses TRBV7-8 with TRBJ2-7; tentatively, D is TRBD1 (5 bases). The CDR3 runs to 15 residues. V gave up 5 bases and J gave up 1 base, with 15 bases separating them. Germline lookup yields CDR1 SGHVS and CDR2 FQNEAQ. Here the CDR3 reads CASSSPGMGSYEQYF. The CDR3 region has the DNA TGTGCCAGCAGCAGCCCAGGGATGGGGTCCTACGAGCAGTACTTC.

J is TRBJ2-2 and V is TRBV6-5; 12 nucleotides line up with TRBD2. CDR1 and CDR2 (germline): MNHEY, SVGAGI. This CDR3 is built from 15 residues. V lost 8 bases, J lost 4 bases, and 5 bases stayed unmatched. The CDR3 bases are TGTGCCAGCGCAGGACTAGCGGGACGCACCGGGGAGCTGTTTTTT. This translates into CASAGLAGRTGELFF.

This clonotype was detected ten times or more. This chain links TRBV10-3 with TRBJ2-1; 13 nucleotides align to TRBD2. CDR3 length equals 15 residues. J lost 5 bases, V lost 6 bases, and 4 bases had no gene match. The germline V gene has CDR1 ENHRY and CDR2 SYGVKD. CDR3 protein: CAIRRTSGGHNEQFF. The DNA of the CDR3 is TGTGCCATCAGGAGGACTAGCGGGGGCCACAATGAGCAGTTCTTC.